Following are 18 T cell receptor beta chains from one sample sequenced in a study of blood T cell repertoires in COVID-19 (TCRdb year 2020). The library was built by means of the immunoSEQ multiplex PCR assay. The clones in this table, taken by TCRdb from immuneACCESS, are in-frame only. Not every clone is retained; where verified, under half of the shortfall comes from an unresolved V gene, and the cause of the rest is unknown. The sample table lists roughly 220,000 clones, around 84% of them with a count of one. The biggest ten clones account for 5.5% to 7.5% of the sample. The material sequenced was PBMCs or T cells enriched from blood (not recorded which). These receptors all come from a woman aged 40 to 50 who had recovered from COVID-19.

This clone was observed once. This rearrangement joins TRBV4-1 to TRBJ1-1, with no clear D. This CDR3 contains 16 residues. Germline V gene sequence: CDR1 MGHRA, CDR2 YSYEKL. The V gene lost 3 bases and the J gene lost 0 bases, with 14 bases spanning the gap. CDR3 sequence reads: CASSHPRTDLNTEAFF. The CDR3 DNA sequence: TGCGCCAGCAGCCACCCCAGGACGGACTTGAACACTGAAGCTTTCTTT.

This chain connects TRBV28 to TRBJ2-5; 7 bases agree with TRBD2. CDR1 MDHEN and CDR2 SYDVKM come from the germline V gene. CDR3 length: 11 amino acids. V was pared by 7 bases and J by 7 bases, with 3 bases of the junction left unmatched. Here the CDR3 reads CASKGRGTQYF. The CDR3 coding sequence is TGTGCCAGCAAGGGGAGGGGGACCCAGTACTTC.

The chain joins TRBV18 to TRBJ1-1, with D uncertain. The CDR3 is made up of 16 amino acids. With 5 bases removed from V and 2 bases from J, the gap between germline ends came to 18 bases. The germline V gene encodes CDR1 KGHSH and CDR2 LQKENI. The CDR3: CASSTTLLAGNTEAFF. The CDR3 nucleotides are TGTGCCAGCTCAACGACCCTTCTGGCAGGCAACACTGAAGCTTTCTTT.

The chain carries TRBV12-3 or TRBV12-4 and TRBJ1-2; 7 bases agree with TRBD1. With V trimmed by 2 bases and J by 8 bases, 5 bases remained unmatched. The CDR3 extends over 13 amino acids. The CDR3 sequence is CASSLRDSRGYTF. CDR3 bases: TGTGCCAGCAGTTTACGGGACAGCCGAGGCTACACCTTC.

The gene calls are TRBV5-5 and TRBJ2-5, with 8 positions matching TRBD1. CDR3 length equals 14 residues. V dropped 4 bases and J dropped 7; count of bases not matched to a gene: 9. Germline values: CDR1 SGHKS, CDR2 YYEKEE (reference sequence). The CDR3 region has the DNA TGTGCCAGCAGCAGCTTGGGACAGGCTTGGACCCAGTACTTC. Translation gives CASSSLGQAWTQYF.

The chain uses TRBV28 and TRBJ1-2; D perhaps matches TRBD1 (6 bases). The V gene lost 4 bases and the J gene lost 7 bases, with 16 bases spanning the gap. The CDR3 length is 14 residues. Per the germline V gene, CDR1 is MDHEN and CDR2 is SYDVKM. The CDR3 DNA follows: TGTGCCAGCAGTTCCCCACAGGGAACTAGTGGCTACACCTTC. It yields the protein CASSSPQGTSGYTF.

The V gene is TRBV7-2, the J gene TRBJ2-1; 8 bases map to TRBD2. Germline V gene data show CDR1 as SGHTA and CDR2 as FQGNSA. The CDR3 consists of 15 residues. Trimming removed 7 bases from V and 2 bases from J; junction bases left unmatched: 7. The CDR3 sequence: CASKISGATYNEQFF. In DNA form, the CDR3 reads TGTGCCAGCAAAATTAGCGGGGCAACCTACAATGAGCAGTTCTTC.

J is TRBJ2-3 and V is TRBV28, with a tentative D call TRBD2 (6 bases). Trimming shortened V by 7 bases and J by 4 bases, and 18 bases separated the two germline ends. The CDR3 runs to 15 residues. Germline CDR1 is MDHEN and CDR2 is SYDVKM. CDR3 region: CASTLRGSVSDTQYF. CDR3 DNA sequence: TGTGCCAGCACCCTGCGGGGTTCGGTCTCAGATACGCAGTATTTT.

The chain joins TRBV7-9 to TRBJ2-1; 9 bases line up with TRBD2. Looked up from germline, CDR1 is SEHNR and CDR2 is FQNEAQ (reference sequence). The CDR3 loop spans 15 amino acids. The V gene end was trimmed by 4 bases and the J gene end by 4 bases; junction bases not matched to a gene: 5. DNA for the CDR3: TGTGCCAGCAGCTACGGACTAGCGACTTACAATGAGCAGTTCTTC. Translation: CASSYGLATYNEQFF.

The chain carries TRBV14 and TRBJ2-5, with 7 bases matching TRBD2. V lost 0 bases to trimming and J lost 4 bases; unmatched junction nucleotides: 5. The germline CDR1 and CDR2 sequences are SGHDN and FVKESK. This CDR3 is built from 15 residues. The CDR3 sequence is CASSQDRSGGETQYF. Here the CDR3 DNA reads TGTGCCAGCAGCCAAGATCGGTCGGGGGGAGAGACCCAGTACTTC.

The chain couples TRBV5-1 to TRBJ2-7; D might be TRBD1 (6 bases). Looked up from germline, CDR1 is SGHRS and CDR2 is YFSETQ. Trimming removed 0 bases at V and 4 bases at J, with 11 bases between. The CDR3 is made up of 14 amino acids. The CDR3: CASSLAPGAYEQYF. The CDR3 bases are TGCGCCAGCAGCTTGGCCCCAGGGGCGTACGAGCAGTACTTC.

The chain has TRBV29-1 and TRBJ2-3, with no clear D. Trimming stripped 6 bases from V and 4 bases from J, with 11 bases between. Germline V gene sequence: CDR1 SQVTM, CDR2 ANQGSEA. This CDR3 is 12 amino acids long. The CDR3 protein is CSVGYQSDTQYF. The CDR3 DNA reads as TGCAGCGTCGGTTACCAATCAGATACGCAGTATTTT.

V usage is TRBV13 and J usage is TRBJ2-1; 9 nucleotides align to TRBD2. CDR1 and CDR2 (germline): PRHDT, FYEKMQ (reference sequence). V was clipped by 4 bases and J by 3 bases; unmatched bases: 13. The CDR3 spans 18 residues. The CDR3 spells CASSSHRAGGVNYNEQFF. The CDR3 DNA is TGTGCCAGCAGCTCGCACAGGGCGGGAGGGGTAAACTACAATGAGCAGTTCTTC.

The chain links TRBV5-4 to TRBJ2-7; 8 bases are a match to TRBD1. The V gene end was trimmed by 4 bases and the J gene end by 3 bases; junction bases not matched to a gene: 6. The CDR3 has 14 amino acids. CDR1 SGHNT and CDR2 YYREEE come from the germline V gene (reference sequence). As DNA, the CDR3 is TGTGCCAGCAGCGTCGGACAGGGAAACTACGAGCAGTACTTC. It yields the protein CASSVGQGNYEQYF.

This chain links TRBV19 with TRBJ1-5; 9 nucleotides line up with TRBD1. After removal of 3 bases from V and 6 bases from J, the junction contained 9 bases not matched to a gene. The CDR3 is made up of 16 amino acids. The germline V gene has CDR1 LNHDA and CDR2 SQIVND (reference sequence). The DNA of the CDR3 is TGTGCCAGTAGTATTTTGGGACAGGGTGGTGTTCAGCCCCAGCATTTT. Its translation is CASSILGQGGVQPQHF.

The genes are TRBV24-1 and TRBJ2-3; D is perhaps TRBD2 (6 bases). This CDR3 comprises 14 residues. Trimming left V 3 bases short and J 5 bases short, with 11 bases between. Germline CDR1 KGHDR, CDR2 SFDVKD. The CDR3, as DNA: TGTGCCACCAGTGATACTTCCGGGGGAGATACGCAGTATTTT. Translation: CATSDTSGGDTQYF.

This clone occurred a few times. The rearrangement uses TRBV6-5 and TRBJ1-2; D not certain. The CDR3 covers 13 residues. The germline V and J ends were trimmed by 6 bases and 4 bases, with 12 bases remaining between them. Germline CDR1 MNHEY, CDR2 SVGAGI. In DNA form, the CDR3 reads TGTGCCAGCAGGCTGCCCGAGCTCTATGGCTACACCTTC. Translating gives CASRLPELYGYTF.

In this sample, this clone turned up a few times. This chain joins TRBV4-1 and TRBJ1-2, with D perhaps TRBD1 (5 bases). CDR1 is MGHRA, CDR2 YSYEKL, per germline. The CDR3 totals 15 residues. Trimming pared 1 base from V and 0 bases from J, leaving 9 bases between. The CDR3 sequence: CASSQGQGANYGYTF. The CDR3, as DNA: TGCGCCAGCAGCCAAGGTCAGGGTGCTAACTATGGCTACACCTTC.